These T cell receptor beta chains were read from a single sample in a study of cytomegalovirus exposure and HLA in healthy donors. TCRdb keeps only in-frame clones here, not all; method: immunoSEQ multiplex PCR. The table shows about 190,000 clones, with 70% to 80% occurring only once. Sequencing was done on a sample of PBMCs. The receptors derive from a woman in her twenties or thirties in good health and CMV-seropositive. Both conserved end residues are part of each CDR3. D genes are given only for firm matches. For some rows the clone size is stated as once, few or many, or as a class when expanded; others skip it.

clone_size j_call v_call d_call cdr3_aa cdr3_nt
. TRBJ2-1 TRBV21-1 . CASSPQFKREIPYNEQFF TGTGCCAGCAGCCCCCAGTTCAAGCGGGAGATCCCCTACAATGAGCAGTTCTTC
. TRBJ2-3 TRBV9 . CASSQQQDTQYF TGTGCCAGCAGCCAACAACAGGATACGCAGTATTTT
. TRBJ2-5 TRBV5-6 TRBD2 CASSLGALAGRETQYF TGTGCCAGCAGCCTTGGGGCGCTAGCGGGACGAGAGACCCAGTACTTC
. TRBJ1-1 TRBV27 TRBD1 CASSDRAADTEAFF TGTGCCAGCAGTGACAGGGCAGCGGACACTGAAGCTTTCTTT
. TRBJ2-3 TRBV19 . CASSEGPAGDTQYF TGTGCCAGTAGTGAAGGACCCGCGGGAGATACGCAGTATTTT
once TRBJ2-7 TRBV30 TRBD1 CAWSHTGTGAEQYF TGTGCCTGGAGTCATACCGGGACAGGGGCCGAGCAGTACTTC
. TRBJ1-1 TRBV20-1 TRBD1 CSVTGDTEAFF TGCAGTGTGACAGGGGACACTGAAGCTTTCTTT
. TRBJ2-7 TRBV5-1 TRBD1 CASSPRPGQGRHEQYF TGCGCCAGCAGCCCCCGCCCCGGACAGGGTAGACACGAGCAGTACTTC
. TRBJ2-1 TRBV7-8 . CASSLGSEGEQFF TGTGCCAGCAGCTTGGGTAGCGAGGGTGAGCAGTTCTTC
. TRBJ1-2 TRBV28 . CASSTPPGYTF TGTGCCAGCAGTACTCCGCCCGGCTACACCTTC
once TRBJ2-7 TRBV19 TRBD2 CASSPFTSGATYEQYF TGTGCCAGTAGTCCATTCACTAGCGGGGCAACCTACGAGCAGTACTTC
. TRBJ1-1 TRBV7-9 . CASSRTGLDTEAFF TGTGCCAGCAGCAGAACGGGACTGGACACTGAAGCTTTCTTT
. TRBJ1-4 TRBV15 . CATSGRRSATNEKLFF TGTGCCACCAGCGGGAGACGATCGGCAACTAATGAAAAACTGTTTTTT
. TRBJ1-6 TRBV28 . CASSLGGTRDNSPLHF TGTGCCAGCAGTTTAGGGGGCACCCGGGATAATTCACCCCTCCACTTT
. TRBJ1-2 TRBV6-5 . CASRTGGQVRGYTF TGTGCCAGCAGGACGGGGGGGCAGGTCAGAGGCTACACCTTC
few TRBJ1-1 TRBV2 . CASSYAGRNTEAFF TGTGCCAGCAGTTATGCCGGGAGGAACACTGAAGCTTTCTTT
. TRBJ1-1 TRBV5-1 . CASRGGGRNTEAFF TGCGCCAGCAGAGGGGGGGGGCGGAACACTGAAGCTTTCTTT